This TCR beta chain was recorded in a study of blood T cell repertoires in COVID-19. For the study at large: Some COVID-19 samples were acute and others convalescent; all came from the United States, Italy and Spain. T cells, B-cell-depleted T cells, or PBMCs supplied cDNA or gDNA.

This CDR3 has 13 amino acids. V shed 4 bases, J shed 6 bases, and the junction held 6 bases outside the gene matches. CDR1 and CDR2 from the germline V gene are SQVTM and ANQGSEA. The table came from immunoSEQ multiplex PCR; TCRdb's copy has only in-frame clones and leaves some out. The table lists around 130,000 clones, 70% to 90% of them singletons. This chain uses TRBV29-1 with TRBJ2-3, with 8 bases identical to TRBD1. The origin of this receptor is a middle-aged man with acute or convalescent COVID-19. Specimen: peripheral blood. The CDR3 sequence is CSVGTGGWDTQYF. The DNA for the CDR3 is TGCAGCGTTGGTACAGGGGGGTGGGATACGCAGTATTTT.